This TCR beta chain was retrieved from a study of OX40 agonist ivuxolimab in advanced cancers. The CDR3 runs 15 residues. V lost 4 bases, J lost 6 bases, and 9 bases stayed unmatched. The V gene's germline CDR1 is SGHNT and CDR2 YYREEE (reference sequence). Generated by immunoSEQ multiplex PCR, the TCRdb table keeps only in-frame clones and is missing some. The repertoire holds tens of thousands of clones, with roughly 80% as singletons. This TCR derives from an adult with an advanced solid tumor such as melanoma, head and neck, liver or kidney cancer. This specimen consisted of CD4+ or CD8+ T cells sorted from blood, obtained in a trial of the OX40 agonist ivuxolimab. The rearrangement links TRBV5-4 to TRBJ1-1, with 10 nucleotides matching TRBD1. The CDR3 sequence is CASSNSRGQGAEAFF. The CDR3 DNA is TGTGCCAGCAGCAACTCCCGAGGACAGGGGGCTGAAGCTTTCTTT.